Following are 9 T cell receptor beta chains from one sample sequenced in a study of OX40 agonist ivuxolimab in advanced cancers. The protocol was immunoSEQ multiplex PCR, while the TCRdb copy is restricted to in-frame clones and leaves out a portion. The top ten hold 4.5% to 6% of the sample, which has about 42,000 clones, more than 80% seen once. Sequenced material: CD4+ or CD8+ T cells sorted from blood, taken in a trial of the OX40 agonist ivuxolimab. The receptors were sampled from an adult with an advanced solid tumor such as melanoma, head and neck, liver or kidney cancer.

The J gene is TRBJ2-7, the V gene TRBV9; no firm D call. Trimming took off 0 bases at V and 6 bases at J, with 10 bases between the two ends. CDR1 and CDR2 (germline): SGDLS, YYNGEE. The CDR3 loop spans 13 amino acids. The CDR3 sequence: CASSVGTALEQYF. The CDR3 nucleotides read TGTGCCAGCAGCGTAGGGACGGCCCTCGAGCAGTACTTC.

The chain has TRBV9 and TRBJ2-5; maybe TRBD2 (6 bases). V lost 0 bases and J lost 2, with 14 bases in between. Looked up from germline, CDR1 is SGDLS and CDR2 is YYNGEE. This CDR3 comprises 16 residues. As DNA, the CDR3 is TGTGCCAGCAGCGTAGAGGCGGGGTCAGGGCAAGAGACCCAGTACTTC. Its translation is CASSVEAGSGQETQYF.

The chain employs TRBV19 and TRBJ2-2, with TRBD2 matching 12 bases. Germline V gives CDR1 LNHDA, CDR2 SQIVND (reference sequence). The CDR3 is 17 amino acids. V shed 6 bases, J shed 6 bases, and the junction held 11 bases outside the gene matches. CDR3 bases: TGTGCCAGTAGCGACCCTCTAGCGGGAGGGCCGGCCGGGGAGCTGTTTTTT. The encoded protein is CASSDPLAGGPAGELFF. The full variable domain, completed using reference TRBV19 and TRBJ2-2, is DGGITQSPKYLFRKEGQNVTLSCEQNLNHDAMYWYRQDPGQGLRLIYYSQIVNDFQKGDIAEGYSVSREKKESFPLTVTSAQKNPTAFYLCASSDPLAGGPAGELFFGEGSRLTVL.

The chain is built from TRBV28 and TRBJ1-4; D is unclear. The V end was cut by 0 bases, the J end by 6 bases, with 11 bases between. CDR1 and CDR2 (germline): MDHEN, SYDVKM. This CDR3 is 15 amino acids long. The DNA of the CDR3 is TGTGCCAGCAGTTTATGGGCACCGAACCATGAAAAACTGTTTTTT. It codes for CASSLWAPNHEKLFF.

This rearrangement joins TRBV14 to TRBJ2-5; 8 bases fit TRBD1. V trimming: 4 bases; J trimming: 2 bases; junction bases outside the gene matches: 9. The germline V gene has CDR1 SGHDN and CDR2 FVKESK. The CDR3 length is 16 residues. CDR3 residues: CASSPRGLALQETQYF. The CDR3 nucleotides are TGTGCCAGCAGCCCCAGGGGGCTAGCCCTACAAGAGACCCAGTACTTC.

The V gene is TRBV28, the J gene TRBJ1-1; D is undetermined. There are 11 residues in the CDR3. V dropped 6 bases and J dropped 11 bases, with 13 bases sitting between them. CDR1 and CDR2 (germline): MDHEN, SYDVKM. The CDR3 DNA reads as TGTGCCAGCAGCTCAGGACCGGGGGCTTTCTTT. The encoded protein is CASSSGPGAFF.

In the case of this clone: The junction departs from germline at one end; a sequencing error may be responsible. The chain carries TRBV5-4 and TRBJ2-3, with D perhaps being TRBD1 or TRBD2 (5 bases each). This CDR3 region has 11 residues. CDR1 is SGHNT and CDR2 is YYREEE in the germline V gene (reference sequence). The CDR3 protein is CASSGGAIESF. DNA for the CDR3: TGTGCCAGCAGCGGGGGTGCTATTGAGTCTTTT.

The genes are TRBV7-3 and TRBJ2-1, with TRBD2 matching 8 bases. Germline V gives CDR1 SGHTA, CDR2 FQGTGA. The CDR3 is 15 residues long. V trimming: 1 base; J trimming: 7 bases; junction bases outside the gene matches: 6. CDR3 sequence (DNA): TGTGCCAGCAGCTTAAAGGCTAGCGGGCCTAATGAGCAGTTCTTC. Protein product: CASSLKASGPNEQFF.

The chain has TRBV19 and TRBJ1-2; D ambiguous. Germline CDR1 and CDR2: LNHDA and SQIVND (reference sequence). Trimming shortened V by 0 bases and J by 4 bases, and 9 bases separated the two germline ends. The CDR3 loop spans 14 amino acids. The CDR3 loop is CASSIEGRGYGYTF. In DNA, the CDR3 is TGTGCCAGTAGTATAGAAGGGAGAGGCTATGGCTACACCTTC. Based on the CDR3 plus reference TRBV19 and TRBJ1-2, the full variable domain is DGGITQSPKYLFRKEGQNVTLSCEQNLNHDAMYWYRQDPGQGLRLIYYSQIVNDFQKGDIAEGYSVSREKKESFPLTVTSAQKNPTAFYLCASSIEGRGYGYTFGSGTRLTVV.